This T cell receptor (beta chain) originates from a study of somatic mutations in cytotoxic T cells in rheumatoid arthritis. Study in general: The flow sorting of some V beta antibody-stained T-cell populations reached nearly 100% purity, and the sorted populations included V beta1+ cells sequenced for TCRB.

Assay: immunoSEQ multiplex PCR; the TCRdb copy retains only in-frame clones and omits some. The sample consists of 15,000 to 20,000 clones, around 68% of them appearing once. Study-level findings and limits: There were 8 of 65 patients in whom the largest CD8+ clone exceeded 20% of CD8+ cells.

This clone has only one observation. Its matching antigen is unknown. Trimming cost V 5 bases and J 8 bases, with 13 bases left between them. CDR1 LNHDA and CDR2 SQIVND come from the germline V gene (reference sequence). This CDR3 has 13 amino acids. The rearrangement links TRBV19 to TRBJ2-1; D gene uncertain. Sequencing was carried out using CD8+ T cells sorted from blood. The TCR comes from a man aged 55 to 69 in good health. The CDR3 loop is CASSFRSADEQFF. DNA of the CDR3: TGTGCCAGTAGTTTCCGATCTGCGGATGAGCAGTTCTTC. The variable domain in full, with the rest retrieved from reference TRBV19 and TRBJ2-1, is DGGITQSPKYLFRKEGQNVTLSCEQNLNHDAMYWYRQDPGQGLRLIYYSQIVNDFQKGDIAEGYSVSREKKESFPLTVTSAQKNPTAFYLCASSFRSADEQFFGPGTRLTVL.